This T cell receptor (beta chain) came from a study of early T cells in non-severe SARS-CoV-2 infection. CDR1 DFQATT and CDR2 SNEGSKA come from the germline V gene (reference sequence). The J segment lost 5 bases and the V segment lost 2 bases, leaving 7 bases of the junction unmatched. There are 14 residues in the CDR3. TCRdb itself ran the 5' RACE reads through MiXCR, one entry per CDR3 protein. The sample holds 100,000 to 130,000 distinct CDR3 sequences, around 10% seen once. In its sample, this clonotype is medium-sized. The chain links TRBV20-1 to TRBJ2-5; 8 positions match TRBD2. The sequence was collected from an adult who was a healthcare worker with PCR-confirmed SARS-CoV-2 infection or an uninfected control (not recorded which). Sequencing input: whole blood. The CDR3 reads CSARWASGYETQYF. DNA for the CDR3: TGCAGTGCTAGATGGGCTAGCGGGTACGAGACCCAGTACTTC.